A selection of T cell receptor beta chains follows, all from one sample in a study of blood T cell repertoires in COVID-19. Repertoires were generated with immunoSEQ multiplex PCR, while TCRdb's copy carries only in-frame clones and drops some. The sample has under 200,000 clones; just under 85% are singletons. The sample consisted of peripheral blood. The receptors shown here come from a man in his forties who had recovered from COVID-19. CDR3s include the opening cysteine and the closing phenylalanine or tryptophan. D genes are given only for firm matches. A row's size may be missing; if present it is once, few, many or a size class.

J	length	size	D	V	DNA	CDR3
TRBJ1-3	15	-	TRBD1	TRBV19	TGTGCCAGTAGTGTCTGGACAGGGTCTGGAAACACCATATATTTT	CASSVWTGSGNTIYF
TRBJ1-4	15	-	-	TRBV7-9	TGTGCCAGCAGCTTCGCGGGGCAGATAAATGAAAAACTGTTTTTT	CASSFAGQINEKLFF
TRBJ2-2	16	-	TRBD2	TRBV11-2	TGTGCCAGCAGCTTGATGCTAGCGGGAGGGACCGGGGAGCTGTTTTTT	CASSLMLAGGTGELFF
TRBJ2-3	17	-	TRBD2	TRBV10-3	TGTGCCATCAGTTCACAAACGACTAGCGGGGGTACAGATACGCAGTATTTT	CAISSQTTSGGTDTQYF
TRBJ2-6	17	-	-	TRBV19	TGTGCCAGTAGTATGAACCTGGGCTCCCCTGGGGCCAACGTCCTGACTTTC	CASSMNLGSPGANVLTF
TRBJ1-2	13	-	-	TRBV6-5	TGTGCCAGCAGTCCTGCGGGAGACTATGGCTACACCTTC	CASSPAGDYGYTF
TRBJ1-1	11	once	-	TRBV2	TGTGCCAGACTGAGAGAGACTGAAGCTTTCTTT	CARLRETEAFF
TRBJ2-1	14	-	TRBD1	TRBV18	TGTGCCAGCTCACAAGGACAGGGTCTCAATGAGCAGTTCTTC	CASSQGQGLNEQFF
TRBJ2-1	13	-	-	TRBV29-1	TGCAGCGCCGAGACAGGCTTCTACAATGAGCAGTTCTTC	CSAETGFYNEQFF
TRBJ1-5	14	-	-	TRBV5-5	TGTGCCAGCAGGCCCCCAGGCAACAATCAGCCCCAGCATTTT	CASRPPGNNQPQHF
TRBJ2-1	15	many	TRBD1	TRBV18	TGTGCCAGCTCACTATCGGGACAGGCAAACAATGAGCAGTTCTTC	CASSLSGQANNEQFF
TRBJ2-7	16	-	-	TRBV7-8	TGTGCCAGCAGCTTAGGGGCACAGGTCCACTCCTACGAGCAGTACTTC	CASSLGAQVHSYEQYF
TRBJ2-3	14	-	-	TRBV5-5	TGTGCCAGCAGCGAACACCTTAGCACAGATACGCAGTATTTT	CASSEHLSTDTQYF
TRBJ1-6	13	-	-	TRBV30	TGTGCCTGGGGGGAGCAGGGTGATTCACCCCTCCACTTT	CAWGEQGDSPLHF
TRBJ2-7	12	-	-	TRBV28	TGTGCCAGCAGAGACTACCTCTACGAGCAGTACTTC	CASRDYLYEQYF
TRBJ2-3	16	-	TRBD1	TRBV9	TGTGCCAGCAGCGCACAGGGGGGTTTACGCACAGATACGCAGTATTTT	CASSAQGGLRTDTQYF
TRBJ2-1	15	-	-	TRBV4-2	TGTGCCAGCAGCCAAGACGAGACAGGCTGGAATGAGCAGTTCTTC	CASSQDETGWNEQFF
TRBJ2-3	16	-	TRBD2	TRBV27	TGTGCCAGCAGCCTTAGCGGGGGGGCTTTGGAGGATACGCAGTATTTT	CASSLSGGALEDTQYF
TRBJ1-6	18	-	TRBD1	TRBV2	TGTGCCAACTTGGGGGACAGGGATTCTAGAGGTTATAATTCACCCCTCCACTTT	CANLGDRDSRGYNSPLHF
TRBJ2-7	15	-	TRBD2	TRBV12-5	TGTGCTAGTGGTTTGGTAATAGCGGGGGTTGACGAGCAGTACTTC	CASGLVIAGVDEQYF
TRBJ2-7	13	-	-	TRBV4-3	TGCGCCAGCAGCCCTCGAGGGCCCGACGAGCAGTACTTC	CASSPRGPDEQYF
TRBJ2-7	13	-	-	TRBV6-6	TGTGCCAGCAGTTACACCGGACAGTCGGCAGCGTACTTC	CASSYTGQSAAYF
TRBJ2-1	12	-	TRBD2	TRBV4-2	TGTGCCAGCAGCCAAGATCTGCGGGAGTTGTTCTTC	CASSQDLRELFF
TRBJ1-1	13	-	-	TRBV27	TGTGCCAGTTGGGACACTTGGAACACTGAAGCTTTCTTT	CASWDTWNTEAFF
TRBJ2-7	14	-	TRBD2	TRBV11-2	TGTGCCAGCAGCTTAGGTACCGCGCGGGAGTTGCAGTACTTC	CASSLGTARELQYF
TRBJ1-1	14	-	-	TRBV5-4	TGTGCCAGCAGCTTAGCGGAACTGAACACTGAAGCTTTCTTT	CASSLAELNTEAFF
TRBJ2-1	15	-	TRBD2	TRBV24-1	TGTGCCACCAGTCCCGGGACTAGCGGGACCAATGAGCAGTTCTTC	CATSPGTSGTNEQFF
TRBJ1-2	15	once	-	TRBV2	TGTGCCAGCGGGACTAACTTGGCAGCTAACTATGGCTACACCTTC	CASGTNLAANYGYTF
TRBJ2-3	16	-	TRBD2	TRBV7-2	TGTGCCAGCAGTTTGACTAGCGGGGCCCCCACAGATACGCAGTATTTT	CASSLTSGAPTDTQYF
TRBJ1-2	15	-	TRBD1	TRBV4-3	TGCGCCAGCAGCCAATCGGGACAGGGGAACTATGGCTACACCTTC	CASSQSGQGNYGYTF
TRBJ2-7	14	-	-	TRBV6-2/TRBV6-3	TGTGCCAGCAGCCCCTACCATAGACAGTACGAGCAGTACTTC	CASSPYHRQYEQYF
TRBJ1-5	17	-	TRBD1	TRBV19	TGTGCCAGTAGTCGTGGACAGGGCCTTAGCGGCAATCAGCCCCAGCATTTT	CASSRGQGLSGNQPQHF
TRBJ1-2	16	once	TRBD1	TRBV28	TGTGCCAGCAGTTTATCCTGGGACAGGGTGAGCTATGGCTACACCTTC	CASSLSWDRVSYGYTF
TRBJ1-6	15	-	TRBD1	TRBV6-5	TGTGCCAGCAGTATCTCCGGGACAGGGAATTCACCCCTCCACTTT	CASSISGTGNSPLHF
TRBJ1-5	17	-	TRBD1	TRBV9	TGTGCCAGCAGCCCCTCCCCCGACAGGGACGGGAATCAGCCCCAGCATTTT	CASSPSPDRDGNQPQHF
TRBJ2-7	16	-	TRBD1	TRBV13	TGTGCCAGCAGATACGGGACAGGGGGACCCTCCTACGAGCAGTACTTC	CASRYGTGGPSYEQYF
TRBJ1-2	16	-	-	TRBV5-4	TGTGCCAGCAGCTTGGCCTCGGGGTTGGCTAACTATGGCTACACCTTC	CASSLASGLANYGYTF
TRBJ2-5	14	-	TRBD1	TRBV29-1	TGCAGCGTTGAAGATCGGGACAGGGAAGAGACCCAGTACTTC	CSVEDRDREETQYF
TRBJ2-3	15	-	TRBD2	TRBV27	TGTGCCAGCAGTCCCTTAGCGGGAGTCCCAGATACGCAGTATTTT	CASSPLAGVPDTQYF
TRBJ1-2	14	-	-	TRBV6-5	TGTGCCAGCAGGATCCTTGTCTCCGGCGGAGGCTACACCTTC	CASRILVSGGGYTF
TRBJ1-3	13	-	-	TRBV6-2/TRBV6-3	TGTGCCAGCAGTTCGGGGGTTGGAAACACCATATATTTT	CASSSGVGNTIYF
TRBJ1-5	16	-	-	TRBV21-1	TGTGCCAGCAGTAAGACAGGGGCGACTAGCAATCAGCCCCAGCATTTT	CASSKTGATSNQPQHF
TRBJ2-1	15	few	-	TRBV7-9	TGTGCCAGCAGCTTTCAGGCCACCAAGGCCAATGAGCAGTTCTTC	CASSFQATKANEQFF
TRBJ2-5	16	-	TRBD2	TRBV7-2	TGTGCCAGCAGCCTAAATGTGGGACTAGCGGGAGAGACCCAGTACTTC	CASSLNVGLAGETQYF